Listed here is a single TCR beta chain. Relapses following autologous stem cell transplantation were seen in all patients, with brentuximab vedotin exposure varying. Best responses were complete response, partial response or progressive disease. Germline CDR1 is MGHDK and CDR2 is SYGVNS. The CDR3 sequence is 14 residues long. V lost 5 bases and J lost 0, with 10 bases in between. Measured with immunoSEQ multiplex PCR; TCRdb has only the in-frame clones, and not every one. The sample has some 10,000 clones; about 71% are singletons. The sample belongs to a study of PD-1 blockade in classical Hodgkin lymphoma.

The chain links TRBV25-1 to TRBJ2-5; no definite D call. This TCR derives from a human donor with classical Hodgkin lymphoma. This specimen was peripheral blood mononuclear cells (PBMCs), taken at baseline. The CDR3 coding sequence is TGTGCCAGCAGTACCCAGACCTACCAAGAGACCCAGTACTTC. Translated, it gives CASSTQTYQETQYF.